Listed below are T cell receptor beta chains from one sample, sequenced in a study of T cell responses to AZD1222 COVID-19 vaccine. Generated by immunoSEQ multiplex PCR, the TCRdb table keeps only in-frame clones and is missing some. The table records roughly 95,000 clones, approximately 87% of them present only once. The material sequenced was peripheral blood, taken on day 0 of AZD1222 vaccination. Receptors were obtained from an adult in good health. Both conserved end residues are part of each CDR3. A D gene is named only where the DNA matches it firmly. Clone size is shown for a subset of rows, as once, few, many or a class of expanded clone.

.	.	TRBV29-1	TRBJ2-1	TGCAGCGTTCAATCCAACAGGGTTATGATCTACAATGAGCAGTTCTTC	CSVQSNRVMIYNEQFF
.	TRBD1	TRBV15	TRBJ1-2	TGTGCCACCAGCAGCCCGACAGGGAAAGGGGCTAACTATGGCTACACCTTC	CATSSPTGKGANYGYTF
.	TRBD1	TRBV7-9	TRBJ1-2	TGTGCCAGCAGCCAGGGACAGGGAATGGGCTACACCTTC	CASSQGQGMGYTF
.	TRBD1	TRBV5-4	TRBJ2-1	TGTGCCAGCAGGCTTAGACAGGGGGCGAGTGAGCAGTTCTTC	CASRLRQGASEQFF
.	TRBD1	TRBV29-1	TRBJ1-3	TGCAGCGTGGGGACAGCTTCTGGAAACACCATATATTTT	CSVGTASGNTIYF
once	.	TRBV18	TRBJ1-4	TGTGCCAGCTCACCACCGGGGGTCAGCTCGAATGAAAAACTGTTTTTT	CASSPPGVSSNEKLFF
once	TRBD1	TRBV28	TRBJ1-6	TGTGCCAGCAGTCCCCCGCGGGACAGTAGGAGCTCCTATAATTCACCCCTCCACTTT	CASSPPRDSRSSYNSPLHF
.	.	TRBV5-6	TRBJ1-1	TGTGCCAGCAGTCTTATAGGGCGTGAAGCTTTCTTT	CASSLIGREAFF
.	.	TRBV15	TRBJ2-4	TGTGCCACCAGCAGAGATATTCAGGATTTAGCCAAAAACATTCAGTACTTC	CATSRDIQDLAKNIQYF
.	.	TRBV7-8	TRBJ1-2	TGTGCCAGCAGCTTACAGCGGCTAGCTAACTATGGCTACACCTTC	CASSLQRLANYGYTF
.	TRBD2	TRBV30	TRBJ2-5	TGTGCCTGGAGGGGGACCCGTAGGACTAGCGACCAAGAGACCCAGTACTTC	CAWRGTRRTSDQETQYF
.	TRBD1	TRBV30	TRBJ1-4	TGTGCCTGGAGTGTCGAGCGGACAGGGCGAATAGAAAAACTGTTTTTT	CAWSVERTGRIEKLFF
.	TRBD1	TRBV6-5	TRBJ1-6	TGTGCCAGCAGTTCTGGACAGGGGCTGTCACCCCTCCACTTT	CASSSGQGLSPLHF
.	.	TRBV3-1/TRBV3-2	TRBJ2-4	TGTGCAGCAGCGCTGGGTGTCCCATTTGCAAAGAAAAACATTCAGTACTTC	CAAALGVPFAKKNIQYF
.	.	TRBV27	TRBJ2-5	TGTGCCAGCAGTCCCTTGGGACTAGAGACCCAGTACTTC	CASSPLGLETQYF
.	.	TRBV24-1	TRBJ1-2	TGTGCCACCAGTGAAAAAAACCCGGGACGGATACCTTACCATGGCTACACCTTC	CATSEKNPGRIPYHGYTF
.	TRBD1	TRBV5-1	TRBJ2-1	TGCGCCAGCAGCGAGACGACCGGGACAGGGATCAACAATGAGCAGTTCTTC	CASSETTGTGINNEQFF
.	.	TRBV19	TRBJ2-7	TGTGCCAGTAGTATTTCCCAGGGTAGGCTGTACGAGCAGTACTTC	CASSISQGRLYEQYF
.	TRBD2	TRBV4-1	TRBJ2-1	TGCGCCAGCAGCCAAGATAGCGGGAGGGCATTAAGGAATGAGCAGTTCTTC	CASSQDSGRALRNEQFF
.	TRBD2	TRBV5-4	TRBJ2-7	TGTGCCAGCAGCGGGGGGGGACTAGCGGGAGGAGCCGAGCAGTACTTC	CASSGGGLAGGAEQYF
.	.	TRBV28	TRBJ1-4	TGTGCCAGCAGCCCCCAGGGGATTAATGAAAAACTGTTTTTT	CASSPQGINEKLFF
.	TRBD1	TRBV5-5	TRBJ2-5	TGTGCCAGCAGCTCTCTGGGACAGGGACAAGAGACCCAGTACTTC	CASSSLGQGQETQYF
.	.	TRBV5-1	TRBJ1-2	TGCGCCAGCAGCTTGGGGGGACAAGCCTATGGCTACACCTTC	CASSLGGQAYGYTF
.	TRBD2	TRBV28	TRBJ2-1	TGTGCCAGCAGTGCCGTTAGCGGGAGGATCTACAATGAGCAGTTCTTC	CASSAVSGRIYNEQFF
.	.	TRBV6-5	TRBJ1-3	TGTGCCAGTCACTCTTACTCTGGAAACACCATATATTTT	CASHSYSGNTIYF
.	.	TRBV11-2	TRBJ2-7	TGTGCCAGCAGTTTCGGACGCGGCTACGAGCAGTACTTC	CASSFGRGYEQYF
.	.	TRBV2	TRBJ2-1	TGTGCCAGCGGAACCTGGGAAAGGGTAGGCTACAATGAGCAGTTCTTC	CASGTWERVGYNEQFF
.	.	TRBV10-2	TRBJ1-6	TGCGCCAGCATGCGGCCTAATTCACCCCTCCACTTT	CASMRPNSPLHF
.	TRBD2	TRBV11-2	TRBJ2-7	TGTGCCAGCAGCTTAGATCGGGAGGGACGATTCCGTCCGAACTACGAGCAGTACTTC	CASSLDREGRFRPNYEQYF
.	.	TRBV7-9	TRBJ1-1	TGTGCCAGCAGCGCCCCCAGAAGAGGGGTCCGTCAGAACACTGAAGCTTTCTTT	CASSAPRRGVRQNTEAFF
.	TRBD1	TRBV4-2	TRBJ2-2	TGTGCCAGCAGCCAAGGACAGGGGACGGGAACCGGGGAGCTGTTTTTT	CASSQGQGTGTGELFF
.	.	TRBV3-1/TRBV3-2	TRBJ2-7	TGTGCCAGCAGCCCACCTGGGTCCTACGAGCAGTACTTC	CASSPPGSYEQYF
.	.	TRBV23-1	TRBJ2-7	TGCGCCAGCAGTCAATCCTGGTGGGAGCAGTACTTC	CASSQSWWEQYF
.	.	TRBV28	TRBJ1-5	TGTGCCAGCAGTTTAGGTTGGAGGGACCGACAGCCCCAGCATTTT	CASSLGWRDRQPQHF
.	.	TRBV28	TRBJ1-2	TGTGCCAGCAGTATAACAGGGAATCGCCTCGATGGCTACACCTTC	CASSITGNRLDGYTF
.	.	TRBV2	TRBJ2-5	TGTGCCAGCTCACCCCTGGGGGGCTCTGAAGAGACCCAGTACTTC	CASSPLGGSEETQYF
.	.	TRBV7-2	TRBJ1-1	TGTGCCAGCAGCGACCGGGTCAGGATGAACACTGAAGCTTTCTTT	CASSDRVRMNTEAFF
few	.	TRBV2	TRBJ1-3	TGTGCCAGCAGCAAAACGGCGAGCTCTGGAAACACCATATATTTT	CASSKTASSGNTIYF
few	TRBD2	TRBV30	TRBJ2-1	TGTGCCTGGAGTATACCAGGGACTAGCGGGAGCACTGAGCAGTTCTTC	CAWSIPGTSGSTEQFF
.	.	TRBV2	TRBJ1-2	TGTGCCAGCAGGGAATCTCGGACGGATTACTATGGCTACACCTTC	CASRESRTDYYGYTF
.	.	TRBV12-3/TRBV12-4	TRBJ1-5	TGTGCCAGCAGTGAAGGGGGCAATCAGCCCCAGCATTTT	CASSEGGNQPQHF
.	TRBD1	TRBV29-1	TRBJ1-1	TGCAGCTCCACGACAGGGCCGACTGAAGCTTTCTTT	CSSTTGPTEAFF
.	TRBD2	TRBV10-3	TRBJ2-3	TGTGCCATCAGTGGTCAAATAGCGGGAGTGGTAGATACGCAGTATTTT	CAISGQIAGVVDTQYF
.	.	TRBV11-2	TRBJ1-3	TGTGCCAGCAGCTTATTGTCTGGAAACACCATATATTTT	CASSLLSGNTIYF
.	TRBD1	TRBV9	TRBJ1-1	TGTGCCAGCAGCTCAGGCAGGGGGACAGGGGTTAACACTGAAGCTTTCTTT	CASSSGRGTGVNTEAFF
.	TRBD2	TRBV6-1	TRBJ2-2	TGTGCCAGCAGTGAGACTAGCGGGAGCACCGGGGAGCTGTTTTTT	CASSETSGSTGELFF
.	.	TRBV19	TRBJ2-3	TGTGCCAGTAGTATAGGTTCGGTTAGCACAGATACGCAGTATTTT	CASSIGSVSTDTQYF
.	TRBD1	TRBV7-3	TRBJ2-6	TGTGCCAGCAGCCTGACAGGGTCTGGGGCCAACGTCCTGACTTTC	CASSLTGSGANVLTF
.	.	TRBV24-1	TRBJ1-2	TGTGCCACTGGGGACGCGCTTCAGGGTGGCTACACCTTC	CATGDALQGGYTF
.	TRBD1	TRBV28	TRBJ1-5	TGTGCCAGCAGTTTATGGGACAGGGGGCTTCGTCAGCCCCAGCATTTT	CASSLWDRGLRQPQHF
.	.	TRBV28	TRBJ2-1	TGTGCCAGCAGCCCTGGCGTTTCTGACTACAATGAGCAGTTCTTC	CASSPGVSDYNEQFF
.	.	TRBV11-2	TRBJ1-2	TGTGCCAGCAGCTCCCTCTATGGGCAGGGCACGGCTAACTATGGCTACACCTTC	CASSSLYGQGTANYGYTF
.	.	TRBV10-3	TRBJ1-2	TGTGCCATCAGTGAGTCGGGAGTCAACTATGGCTACACCTTC	CAISESGVNYGYTF
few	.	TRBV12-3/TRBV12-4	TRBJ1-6	TGTGCCAGCACAGGGGTCTATAATTCACCCCTCCACTTT	CASTGVYNSPLHF
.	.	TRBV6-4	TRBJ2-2	TGTGCCAGCAGTGAACAGGCCACCGGGGAGCTGTTTTTT	CASSEQATGELFF